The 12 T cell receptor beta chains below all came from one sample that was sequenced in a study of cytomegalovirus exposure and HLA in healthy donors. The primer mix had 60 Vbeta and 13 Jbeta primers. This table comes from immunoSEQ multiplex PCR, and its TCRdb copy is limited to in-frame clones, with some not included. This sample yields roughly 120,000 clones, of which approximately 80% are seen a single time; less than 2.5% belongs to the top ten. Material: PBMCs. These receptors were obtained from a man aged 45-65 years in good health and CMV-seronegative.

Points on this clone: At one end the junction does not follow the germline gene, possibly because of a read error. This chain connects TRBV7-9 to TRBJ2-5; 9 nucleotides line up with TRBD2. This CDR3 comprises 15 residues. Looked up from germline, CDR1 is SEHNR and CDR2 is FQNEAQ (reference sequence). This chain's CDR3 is CSSSHETSGQETQYF. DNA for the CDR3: TGTTCCAGCAGCCACGAGACTAGCGGACAAGAGACCCAGTACTTC.

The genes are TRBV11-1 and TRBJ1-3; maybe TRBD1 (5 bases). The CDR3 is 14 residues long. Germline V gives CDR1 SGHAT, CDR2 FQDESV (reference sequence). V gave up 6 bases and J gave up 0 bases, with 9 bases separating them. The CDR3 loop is CASSQDISGNTIYF. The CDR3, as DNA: TGTGCCAGCAGTCAGGACATCTCTGGAAACACCATATATTTT.

CDR3 protein: CASSLGGVGPEQFF. The DNA of the CDR3 is TGTGCCAGCAGTTTGGGAGGAGTCGGGCCAGAGCAGTTCTTC. V usage is TRBV6-5 and J usage is TRBJ2-1; tentative D call: TRBD2 (6 bases). The V and J ends lost 4 bases and 10 bases respectively, with 17 bases between them. CDR1 and CDR2 from the germline V gene are MNHEY and SVGAGI. This CDR3 is 14 amino acids long.

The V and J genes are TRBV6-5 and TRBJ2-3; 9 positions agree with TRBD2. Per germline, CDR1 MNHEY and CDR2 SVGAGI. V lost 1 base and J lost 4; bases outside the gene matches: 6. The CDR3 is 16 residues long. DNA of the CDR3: TGTGCCAGCAGTTACTTTGCGGGGGGGATCTCAGATACGCAGTATTTT. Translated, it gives CASSYFAGGISDTQYF.

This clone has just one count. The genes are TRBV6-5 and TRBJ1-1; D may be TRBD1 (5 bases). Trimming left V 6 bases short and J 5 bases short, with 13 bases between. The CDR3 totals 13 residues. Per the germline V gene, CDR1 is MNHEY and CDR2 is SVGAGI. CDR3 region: CASSPIKGTEAFF. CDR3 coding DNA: TGTGCCAGCAGCCCGATAAAGGGGACTGAAGCTTTCTTT.

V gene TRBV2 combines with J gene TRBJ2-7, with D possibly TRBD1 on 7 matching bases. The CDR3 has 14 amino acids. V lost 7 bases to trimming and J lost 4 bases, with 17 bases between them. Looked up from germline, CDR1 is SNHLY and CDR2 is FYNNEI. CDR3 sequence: CASILPTGRYEQYV. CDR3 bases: TGTGCCAGCATCCTTCCGACAGGGAGGTACGAGCAGTACGTC.

CDR3 bases: TGCGCCAGCAGCTTAAGCAGCGGGGGGGATGGGACGCAGTATTTT. Encoded protein: CASSLSSGGDGTQYF. The V and J genes are TRBV4-1 and TRBJ2-3; 10 bases are a match to TRBD2. The germline gives CDR1 MGHRA, CDR2 YSYEKL. V was clipped by 5 bases and J by 9 bases; unmatched bases: 11. CDR3 size: 15 residues.

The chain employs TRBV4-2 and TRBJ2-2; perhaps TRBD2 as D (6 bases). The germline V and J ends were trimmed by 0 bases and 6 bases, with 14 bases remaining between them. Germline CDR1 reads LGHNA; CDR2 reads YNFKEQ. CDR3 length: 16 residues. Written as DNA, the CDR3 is TGTGCCAGCAGCCAAGATTACGGGGGTGGATCCGGGGAGCTGTTTTTT. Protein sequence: CASSQDYGGGSGELFF.

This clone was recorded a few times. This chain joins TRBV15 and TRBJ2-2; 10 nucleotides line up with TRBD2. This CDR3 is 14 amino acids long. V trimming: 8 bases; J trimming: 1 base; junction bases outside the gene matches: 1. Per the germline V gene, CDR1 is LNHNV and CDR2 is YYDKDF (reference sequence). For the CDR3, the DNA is TGTGCCACCGGACTAGCGGTGAACACCGGGGAGCTGTTTTTT. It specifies CATGLAVNTGELFF.

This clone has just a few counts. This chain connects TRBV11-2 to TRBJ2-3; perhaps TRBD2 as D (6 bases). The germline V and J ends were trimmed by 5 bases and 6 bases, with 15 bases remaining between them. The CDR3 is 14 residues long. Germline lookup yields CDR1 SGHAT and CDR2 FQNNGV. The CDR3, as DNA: TGTGCCAGCAGCCAGAGCGGAGGGAAGGATACGCAGTATTTT. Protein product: CASSQSGGKDTQYF.

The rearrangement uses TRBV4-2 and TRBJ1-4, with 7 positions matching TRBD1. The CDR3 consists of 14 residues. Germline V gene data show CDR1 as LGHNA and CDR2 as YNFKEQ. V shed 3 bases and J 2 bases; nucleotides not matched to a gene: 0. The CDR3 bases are TGTGCCAGCAGCCAGACAGGGACTAATGAAAAACTGTTTTTT. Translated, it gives CASSQTGTNEKLFF.

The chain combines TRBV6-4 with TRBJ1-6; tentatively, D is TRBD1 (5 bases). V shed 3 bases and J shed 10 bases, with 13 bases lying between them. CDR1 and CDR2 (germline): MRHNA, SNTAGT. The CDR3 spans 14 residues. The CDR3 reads CASSEGTRGSPLHF. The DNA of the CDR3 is TGTGCCAGCAGTGAAGGGACTAGGGGCTCACCCCTCCACTTT.